Shown below are 10 T cell receptor beta chains from a single sample sequenced in a study of blood T cell repertoires in COVID-19. Repertoires were generated with immunoSEQ multiplex PCR, while TCRdb's copy carries only in-frame clones and drops some. The sample shows about 140,000 clones, 84% of them seen only once. The sample taken for sequencing was PBMCs or T cells enriched from blood (not recorded which). These receptors were taken from a woman aged 18-30 years who had been exposed to COVID-19.

This clone is medium-sized in the sample. The V gene is TRBV5-4, the J gene TRBJ2-7; 9 bases agree with TRBD1. Germline loops: CDR1 SGHNT, CDR2 YYREEE (reference sequence). Trimming took 2 bases from V and 6 from J; bases not matched to a gene: 6. The CDR3 contains 14 residues. CDR3 in amino acids: CASSFTGGASEQYF. The CDR3 nucleotides are TGTGCCAGCAGCTTCACAGGGGGCGCGTCCGAGCAGTACTTC.

The CDR3 nucleotides are TGTGCCAGCAGCTTGCTCTCCCAGGTTGGCAATCAGCCCCAGCATTTT. Protein: CASSLLSQVGNQPQHF. The genes are TRBV7-8 and TRBJ1-5; D ambiguous. Between the trimmed V and J ends, which lost 3 bases and 2 bases, there was a span of 14 bases. This CDR3 comprises 16 residues. Germline V gene sequence: CDR1 SGHVS, CDR2 FQNEAQ.

CDR3 nucleotides: TGTGCCAGCAGCTTCAACACCAACACCGGGGAGCTGTTTTTT. It encodes CASSFNTNTGELFF. The chain is built from TRBV7-2 and TRBJ2-2, with D unclear. V was shortened by 3 bases and J by 2 bases, with 7 bases between the two germline ends. Germline V gene data show CDR1 as SGHTA and CDR2 as FQGNSA. The CDR3 spans 14 residues.

A single count supports this clone. The chain has TRBV6-5 and TRBJ2-2; 7 bases match TRBD1. CDR1 and CDR2 from the germline V gene are MNHEY and SVGAGI. V lost 2 bases, J lost 4 bases, and 4 bases stayed unmatched. This CDR3 spans 15 amino acids. CDR3: CASSYTGALTGELFF. CDR3 DNA sequence: TGTGCCAGCAGTTACACAGGGGCCCTCACCGGGGAGCTGTTTTTT.

V and J are TRBV18 and TRBJ2-6; TRBD2 might be the D (6 bases). The germline V gene has CDR1 KGHSH and CDR2 LQKENI. The CDR3 extends over 16 amino acids. Trimming cost V 2 bases and J 1 base, with 9 bases left between them. CDR3: CASSPAAGSGANVLTF. CDR3 DNA sequence: TGTGCCAGCTCACCAGCGGCGGGGTCTGGGGCCAACGTCCTGACTTTC. Drawing the rest from reference TRBV18 and TRBJ2-6, the complete variable domain is NAGVMQNPRHLVRRRGQEARLRCSPMKGHSHVYWYRQLPEEGLKFMVYLQKENIIDESGMPKERFSAEFPKEGPSILRIQQVVRGDSAAYFCASSPAAGSGANVLTFGAGSRLTVL.

This chain links TRBV10-3 with TRBJ2-1, with a possible D match to TRBD2 (6 bases). Germline CDR1 reads ENHRY; CDR2 reads SYGVKD. V was cut by 5 bases and J by 9 bases, with 14 bases left in between. The CDR3 is 13 residues long. The CDR3 nucleotides read TGTGCCATCAGTTGGGACTCCCCAACTGAGCAGTTCTTC. Encoded protein: CAISWDSPTEQFF.

This clone was seen at least ten times. The chain recombines TRBV18 with TRBJ2-1; no clear D gene. Germline V CDR1 and CDR2: KGHSH, LQKENI. V was trimmed by 5 bases and J by 3 bases, leaving 11 bases between them. This CDR3 is 14 amino acids long. The CDR3 protein is CASSTTGFYNEQFF. The DNA of the CDR3 is TGTGCCAGCTCAACAACGGGTTTCTACAATGAGCAGTTCTTC.

The chain recombines TRBV18 with TRBJ2-1; 9 bases fit TRBD1. This CDR3 is 15 amino acids long. Germline V gene lookup returns CDR1 KGHSH and CDR2 LQKENI. The ends lost 3 bases at V and 8 bases at J; junction bases unmatched: 8. CDR3 sequence: CASSPISGQGHEQFF. DNA of the CDR3: TGTGCCAGCTCACCCATTTCGGGACAGGGCCATGAGCAGTTCTTC. Based on the CDR3 plus reference TRBV18 and TRBJ2-1, the full variable domain is NAGVMQNPRHLVRRRGQEARLRCSPMKGHSHVYWYRQLPEEGLKFMVYLQKENIIDESGMPKERFSAEFPKEGPSILRIQQVVRGDSAAYFCASSPISGQGHEQFFGPGTRLTVL.

This clone was counted once. The chain is built from TRBV5-4 and TRBJ2-7, with 15 bases aligning to TRBD2. The germline V gene encodes CDR1 SGHNT and CDR2 YYREEE (reference sequence). The CDR3 totals 16 residues. The V segment lost 4 bases and the J segment 6 bases; nucleotides outside the gene matches: 8. DNA of the CDR3: TGTGCCAGCAGCCCGGACTCGGGACTAGCGGGAGGCGAGCAGTACTTC. This gives the protein CASSPDSGLAGGEQYF.

The sample holds one count of this clone. The chain recombines TRBV4-2 with TRBJ1-2; D is perhaps TRBD1 (6 bases). CDR3 length: 15 amino acids. From germline, CDR1 is LGHNA and CDR2 YNFKEQ. The V end was cut by 1 base, the J end by 3 bases, with 12 bases between. The CDR3 loop reads CASSQVTGRDYGYTF. In DNA form, the CDR3 reads TGTGCCAGCAGCCAAGTAACAGGGAGGGACTATGGCTACACCTTC.